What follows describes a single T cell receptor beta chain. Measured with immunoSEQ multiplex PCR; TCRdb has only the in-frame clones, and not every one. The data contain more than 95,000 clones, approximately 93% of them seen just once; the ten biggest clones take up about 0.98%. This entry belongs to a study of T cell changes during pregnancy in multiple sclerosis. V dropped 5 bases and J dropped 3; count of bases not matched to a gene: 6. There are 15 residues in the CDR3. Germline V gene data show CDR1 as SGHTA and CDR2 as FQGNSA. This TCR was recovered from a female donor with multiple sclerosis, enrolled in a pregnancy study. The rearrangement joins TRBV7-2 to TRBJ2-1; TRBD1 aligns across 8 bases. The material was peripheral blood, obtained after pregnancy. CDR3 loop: CASSASGQDYNEQFF. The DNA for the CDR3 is TGTGCCAGCAGCGCTTCGGGACAGGACTACAATGAGCAGTTCTTC.